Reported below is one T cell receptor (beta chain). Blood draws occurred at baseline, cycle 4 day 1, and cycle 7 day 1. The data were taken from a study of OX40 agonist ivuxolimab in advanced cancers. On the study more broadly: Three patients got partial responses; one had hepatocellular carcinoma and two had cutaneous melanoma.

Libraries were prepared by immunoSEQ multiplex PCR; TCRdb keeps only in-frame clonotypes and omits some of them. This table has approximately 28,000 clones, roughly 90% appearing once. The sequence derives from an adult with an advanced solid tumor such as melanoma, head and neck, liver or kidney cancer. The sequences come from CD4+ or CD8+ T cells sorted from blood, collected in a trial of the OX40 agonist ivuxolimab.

Here the CDR3 DNA reads TGCGCCAGCAAAACGGACTTTTCCCGAGGGGGACTAGCCCAAGAGACCCAGTACTTC. Residues: CASKTDFSRGGLAQETQYF. The chain employs TRBV5-1 and TRBJ2-5; TRBD2 matches at 9 bases. The CDR3 runs to 19 residues. In germline, CDR1 is SGHRS, CDR2 YFSETQ. J lost 1 base, V lost 6 bases, and 19 bases had no gene match.